This entry describes one T cell receptor (beta chain). This receptor's antigen is unknown. Base-call qualities are not available, and no considerably larger clone is one nucleotide away. Compared with germline, V lacks 2 bases and J lacks 6 bases; bases without a gene match: 8. The CDR3 has 14 amino acids, counting the end cysteine and phenylalanine. CDR3 DNA only is kept here, 42 bases in frame from base 1. The germline V gene (reference sequence) sets CDR1 to DFQATT and CDR2 to SNEGSKA. This specimen comes from a study of blood T cells in healthy people across ages (dated by TCRdb to between 2015 and 2017). A note on the overall study: In model experiments, template switching captured about one uniquely barcoded TCR beta cDNA molecule for every two T cells. The study measured age-related changes in TCR beta repertoire diversity using deep sequencing normalized with unique cDNA molecular identifiers. The donors were divided into four age groups: young (average around 15 years), middle-aged (about 39), aged (about 56) and long-lived (roughly 86). To avoid experimental bias, donors of different ages were randomly spread across the sequencing lanes. Two additional independent replicas of 1 million unique cDNA reads from the same blood draw were analyzed for two donors (one aged 18 to 29 and one aged 80 or older).

Libraries came from 5' RACE. These reads were obtained on an Illumina HiSeq 2500. A second PCR of roughly 7 to 12 cycles was run with a J-beta primer mix and a sample-barcoded 5' primer. Each TCR beta cDNA molecule received a unique molecular identifier from a template-switch 5' adaptor carrying 12 random nucleotides. At least 2.5 million CDR3-containing paired-end reads were obtained from each sample. First-strand cDNA synthesis was performed from all RNA using the Mint cDNA synthesis kit, with priming by a TRBC-specific oligonucleotide. All cDNA was treated with uracil-DNA glycosylase and then went through a first 18-cycle PCR with the universal primers M1SS and BC2_uni_R. On the study's bioinformatics: For normalization, 1 million high-quality reads, each with a distinct molecular identifier, were randomly selected from each sample. Instead of being binned into consensus sequences, reads that shared molecular identifiers were thrown out. CDR3 identification, clonotype clustering and error correction used MiTCR with a Q25 quality threshold and the strictest error-elimination algorithm. A nonparametric unseen species model with Euler transformation was used to estimate a lower bound on total TCR beta diversity. Through fastp at Q25 and MiXCR, TCRdb rebuilt clones from the public reads, retaining in-frame beta chains. Merged by CDR3 protein, the rows form single entries marked with the most common genes and DNA. These V and J calls derive from TCRdb rather than the authors' analysis. In all, the sample holds 1.4 million to 1.5 million distinct CDR3 sequences, and about 43% of those were seen once. 7.9% of the sample lies in the top ten.

Donors were 35 to 40 systemically healthy Caucasian individuals from Russia aged roughly 6 to 90 years. Approximately 10 milliliters of peripheral blood were collected from each donor into EDTA-treated Vacutainer tubes. PBMCs were isolated by Ficoll-Paque density-gradient centrifugation, with at least 6.5 million obtained per sample. Trizol reagent was used to extract total RNA from the PBMCs, yielding at least 5 micrograms per sample. The percentages of naive CD45RAhigh/CD27high T cells were determined by flow cytometry on a PBMC aliquot from every donor. The full study reports these points: Because profiling used bulk unsorted PBMCs, naive and antigen-experienced compartments could not be compared conclusively. Compared with the aged group, more naive CD4+ T cells, fewer expanded clones and increased TCR diversity were shown by the long-lived group, suggesting age selection. Donor CMV infection status was unknown, potentially confounding age-related changes in expanded clonotypes. The percentage of naive T cells measured by flow cytometry correlated strongly with observed TCR beta diversity. Estimates of total diversity based on one million sequenced T cells were considered lower bounds and underestimates. As age increased, observed TCR beta diversity per million T cells dropped in a roughly linear way, and a significant reduction was already evident by age around 41.

The chain is assembled from TRBV20-1 and TRBJ2-3; 7 of the junction bases match TRBD2. The sequenced sample consisted of blood. This clonotype was sampled from a woman aged 18-35 years in good health. The CDR3 region has the sequence CSARPQGLMDTQYF. The nucleotide sequence is TGCAGTGCTAGACCCCAGGGACTAATGGATACGCAGTATTTT.